These 14 T cell receptor beta chains were sequenced from one sample in a study of PD-1 blockade in classical Hodgkin lymphoma. Generated by immunoSEQ multiplex PCR, the TCRdb table keeps only in-frame clones and is missing some. The sample has around 37,000 clones; about 93% are singletons. As to time point: cycle 4 day 1 (C4D1), after 5 to 7 weeks of nivolumab. Every patient experienced relapse after autologous stem cell transplantation, and brentuximab vedotin exposure varied. CD4+ T cells were purified from thawed PBMCs by negative selection. The sample here was CD4+ T cells from blood, taken before the fourth cycle of nivolumab. Receptors were obtained from a human donor with classical Hodgkin lymphoma.

The V gene is TRBV6-1, the J gene TRBJ1-3, with D hard to call. Germline V gives CDR1 MNHNS, CDR2 SASEGT. Trimming removed 0 bases at V and 0 bases at J, with 9 bases between. The CDR3 is 16 residues long. The CDR3 protein is CASSEAAAGSGNTIYF. The CDR3 bases are TGTGCCAGCAGTGAAGCTGCGGCAGGCTCTGGAAACACCATATATTTT.

CDR3 region: CASSQDPASPSETQYF. In nucleotides, the CDR3 is TGCGCCAGCAGCCAAGATCCCGCATCGCCGTCGGAGACCCAGTACTTC. The rearrangement links TRBV4-1 to TRBJ2-5; D gene ambiguous. Germline V gene data show CDR1 as MGHRA and CDR2 as YSYEKL. V shed 0 bases and J shed 5 bases, with 16 bases lying between them. The CDR3 is 16 amino acids.

The rearrangement links TRBV7-3 to TRBJ2-1; tentatively, D is TRBD2 (7 bases). The CDR3 is made up of 15 amino acids. Trimming took 3 bases from V and 2 from J, leaving 11 bases between them. Germline assignment: CDR1 SGHTA and CDR2 FQGTGA. The DNA for the CDR3 is TGTGCCAGCAGCTTTTTAGGGGGGGCCTACAATGAGCAGTTCTTC. This gives the protein CASSFLGGAYNEQFF. Looking up the rest from reference TRBV7-3 and TRBJ2-1 gives the full variable domain: GAGVSQTPSNKVTEKGKYVELRCDPISGHTALYWYRQSLGQGPEFLIYFQGTGAADDSGLPNDRFFAVRPEGSVSTLKIQRTERGDSAVYLCASSFLGGAYNEQFFGPGTRLTVL.

The chain joins TRBV5-1 to TRBJ2-1; D is undetermined. Deletions cut 4 bases from V and 4 bases from J, with 12 bases between. The length of the CDR3 is 14 residues. Germline V gene sequence: CDR1 SGHRS, CDR2 YFSETQ. The CDR3 is CASSTRPEYNEQFF. The CDR3 DNA reads TGCGCCAGCAGCACTCGGCCGGAATACAATGAGCAGTTCTTC.

CDR3 in DNA: TGTGCCAGCATTAGGACACATAACACCGGGGAGCTGTTTTTT. This encodes CASIRTHNTGELFF. This chain connects TRBV6-1 to TRBJ2-2; TRBD1 might be the D (5 bases). The V end lost 7 bases, the J end lost 2 bases, and 11 bases lay between the germline ends. The CDR3 extends over 14 amino acids. Germline CDR1 is MNHNS and CDR2 is SASEGT.

For the CDR3, the DNA is TGTGCCAGCAGCCCCCGAGCAGGAACACAAGAGACCCAGTACTTC. Translating gives CASSPRAGTQETQYF. The chain recombines TRBV7-8 with TRBJ2-5, with D hard to call. The CDR3 spans 15 residues. Trimming stripped 5 bases from V and 2 bases from J, with 15 bases between. CDR1 is SGHVS and CDR2 is FQNEAQ in the germline V gene.

The chain uses TRBV27 and TRBJ2-7; D is ambiguous. CDR3 length: 12 amino acids. CDR1 is MNHEY and CDR2 is SMNVEV in the germline V gene (reference sequence). V shed 3 bases and J shed 4 bases, with 7 bases lying between them. The CDR3 region is CASSFHGYEQYF. The CDR3 DNA reads as TGTGCCAGCAGTTTTCATGGTTACGAGCAGTACTTC.

This clone was recorded a few times. The V gene is TRBV7-9, the J gene TRBJ1-5, with D possibly being TRBD1 (5 bases). With 7 bases removed from V and 7 bases from J, the gap between germline ends came to 17 bases. Per the germline V gene, CDR1 is SEHNR and CDR2 is FQNEAQ (reference sequence). The CDR3 is 14 residues long. CDR3 sequence reads: CASTRDLGIQPQHF. CDR3 sequence (DNA): TGTGCCAGCACCAGGGACCTGGGGATCCAGCCCCAGCATTTT. The full variable domain, in which reference TRBV7-9 and TRBJ1-5 provide the parts outside the CDR3, is DTGVSQNPRHKITKRGQNVTFRCDPISEHNRLYWYRQTLGQGPEFLTYFQNEAQLEKSRLLSDRFSAERPKGSFSTLEIQRTEQGDSAMYLCASTRDLGIQPQHFGDGTRLSIL.

This clone was seen once. V usage is TRBV5-1 and J usage is TRBJ2-1; 8 bases align to TRBD1. V was clipped by 1 base and J by 7 bases; unmatched bases: 10. The V gene's germline CDR1 is SGHRS and CDR2 YFSETQ. CDR3 length: 16 residues. CDR3: CASSLSPTGAGNEQFF. Here the CDR3 DNA reads TGCGCCAGCAGCTTGTCCCCGACAGGGGCTGGTAATGAGCAGTTCTTC.

The rearrangement links TRBV30 to TRBJ2-7, with D possibly TRBD2 on 6 matching bases. Germline-derived CDR1 and CDR2 are GTSNPN and SVGIG (reference sequence). There are 14 residues in the CDR3. V lost 2 bases, J lost 1 base, and 12 bases lay in between. CDR3 sequence (DNA): TGTGCCTGGAGTAATCTGGAGGGGTCCTACGAGCAGTACTTC. The encoded protein is CAWSNLEGSYEQYF.

The chain recombines TRBV15 with TRBJ2-1; D is undetermined. Germline values: CDR1 LNHNV, CDR2 YYDKDF (reference sequence). This CDR3 region has 15 residues. The V gene lost 3 bases and the J gene lost 5 bases, with 14 bases spanning the gap. CDR3 sequence reads: CATSSPHDPNNEQFF. The CDR3 DNA reads as TGTGCCACCAGCAGTCCCCATGACCCAAACAATGAGCAGTTCTTC.

The chain joins TRBV28 to TRBJ1-5, with D maybe TRBD1 (5 bases). Germline V gives CDR1 MDHEN, CDR2 SYDVKM. The V gene lost 4 bases and the J gene lost 1 base, with 14 bases spanning the gap. The CDR3 is 16 residues long. CDR3 residues: CASSSHGRVSNQPQHF. DNA for the CDR3: TGTGCCAGCAGTTCACACGGCAGGGTAAGCAATCAGCCCCAGCATTTT.

The V gene is TRBV28, the J gene TRBJ2-7; perhaps TRBD1 as D (6 bases). This CDR3 spans 12 amino acids. CDR1 is MDHEN, CDR2 SYDVKM, per germline. V lost 4 bases, J lost 5 bases, and 9 bases lay in between. Written as DNA, the CDR3 is TGTGCCAGCAGTTCAGGGGTCCACGAGCAGTACTTC. Translated, it gives CASSSGVHEQYF.

This chain links TRBV29-1 with TRBJ2-5; 14 bases align to TRBD2. The CDR3 is 17 residues long. The germline V gene encodes CDR1 SQVTM and CDR2 ANQGSEA. The V gene end was trimmed by 3 bases and the J gene end by 2 bases; junction bases not matched to a gene: 8. CDR3 region: CSVDPRLAGGTQETQYF. The CDR3 DNA follows: TGCAGCGTTGACCCCAGACTAGCGGGAGGGACACAAGAGACCCAGTACTTC.